This T cell receptor (beta chain) comes out of a study of T cell repertoires in cytomegalovirus infection. On the study more broadly: Use of recently identified HLA-C-restricted and well-studied HLA-B-restricted CMV epitopes was part of the study. Matching HLA type and CMV infection were both indicated by public TCR beta signatures.

Details on this clonotype: Its antigen is unidentified.

TCRdb analysed the reads with MiXCR anew, one entry per CDR3 protein. The sample includes about 900,000 distinct CDR3 sequences, 31% of them seen just once. Study-level findings and limits: The response measured ex vivo was dominated by TCR beta clonotypes (HLA-C-restricted and CMV-specific). Pooled public TCR beta family frequency picked out CMV carriers with the relevant HLA.

Trimming removed 5 bases from V and 0 bases from J, with 13 bases in between. The CDR3 has 16 residues. The V gene's germline CDR1 is SGHNT and CDR2 YENEEA. The rearrangement joins TRBV11-3 to TRBJ2-2; D is perhaps TRBD2 (5 bases). The sequence came from a human donor in good health (CMV status not recorded). Some clones in this sample may be carry-over from other donors' samples. The sample was cultured CD8+ T cells from PBMCs, taken from culture after CMV antigen stimulation. The CDR3 protein is CASSTADGANTGELFF. DNA of the CDR3: TGTGCCAGCAGCACAGCTGACGGGGCGAACACCGGGGAGCTGTTTTTT.